The 31 T cell receptor beta chains listed next were all sequenced from one sample in a study of identical twins. TCRdb reprocessed the 5' RACE reads with MiXCR, giving one entry per CDR3 protein. The repertoire holds about 890,000 distinct CDR3 sequences, with approximately 13% as singletons. The same specimen was also included in a second study, on yellow fever vaccine responses in identical twins.

Sequencing input: PBMCs. The receptors derive from a woman in her late teens or twenties in good health.

This clonotype came up many times. This chain joins TRBV28 and TRBJ1-1, with unresolved D. This CDR3 is 14 amino acids long. Trimming left V 6 bases short and J 1 base short, with 12 bases between. Germline loops: CDR1 MDHEN, CDR2 SYDVKM. CDR3 loop: CASSRTRRNTEAFF. For the CDR3, the DNA is TGTGCCAGCAGCCGAACGCGGAGGAACACTGAAGCTTTCTTT.

This clonotype occurred many times. This chain uses TRBV20-1 with TRBJ2-7, with D uncertain. The CDR3 is 12 amino acids. V lost 0 bases to trimming and J lost 2 bases, with 5 bases between them. Germline CDR1 DFQATT, CDR2 SNEGSKA (reference sequence). Here the CDR3 DNA reads TGCAGTGCTAGAGATTTGGCCTACGAGCAGTACTTC. Its translation is CSARDLAYEQYF.

The chain combines TRBV28 with TRBJ2-1; 7 nucleotides line up with TRBD2. Germline assignment: CDR1 MDHEN and CDR2 SYDVKM. The CDR3 length is 16 residues. V gave up 6 bases and J gave up 0 bases; unmatched junction bases: 8. The CDR3 region is CASSNPSGDSYNEQFF. The CDR3 DNA sequence: TGTGCCAGCAGCAACCCTAGCGGAGACTCCTACAATGAGCAGTTCTTC.

This clonotype was seen many times. The chain uses TRBV20-1 and TRBJ1-5; D is unresolved. The germline gives CDR1 DFQATT, CDR2 SNEGSKA (reference sequence). V was trimmed by 1 base and J by 1 base, leaving 5 bases between them. The CDR3 extends over 13 amino acids. DNA for the CDR3: TGCAGTGCTAGAGGTTTCAGCAATCAGCCCCAGCATTTT. It is translated as CSARGFSNQPQHF.

This clonotype has a handful of counts. This chain uses TRBV6-1 with TRBJ2-1; D gene uncertain. The V and J ends lost 6 bases and 8 bases respectively, with 8 bases between them. Germline CDR1 is MNHNS and CDR2 is SASEGT. This CDR3 region has 11 residues. The CDR3 loop reads CASRPLDEQFF. CDR3 in DNA: TGTGCCAGCAGGCCTCTAGATGAGCAGTTCTTC.

To note about this clonotype: One end of the junction is discordant with germline, which a read error may explain. V and J are TRBV20-1 and TRBJ2-1; D unresolved. From germline, CDR1 is DFQATT and CDR2 SNEGSKA (reference sequence). The CDR3 extends over 17 amino acids. CDR3 nucleotide sequence: TGCTGTGCTACGTACCCACCGATCCTCGTCGGATACAATGAGCAGTTCTTC. Its protein product is CCATYPPILVGYNEQFF.

Only a few counts were recorded for this clonotype. The chain couples TRBV5-8 to TRBJ2-1; TRBD2 might be the D (7 bases). Trimming cost V 4 bases and J 7 bases, with 15 bases left between them. The CDR3 spans 14 residues. Germline CDR1 and CDR2: SGHTS and YDEGEE. The CDR3 nucleotides read TGTGCCAGCAGCCCCGGGGGGCGGCCAAATGAGCAGTTCTTC. Its protein product is CASSPGGRPNEQFF.

The rearrangement uses TRBV12-3 or TRBV12-4 and TRBJ1-2, with D maybe TRBD1 (6 bases). Trimming removed 6 bases from V and 7 bases from J, with 18 bases in between. There are 14 residues in the CDR3. The CDR3 loop reads CASRSTGYGGGYTF. CDR3 bases: TGTGCCAGCAGATCCACAGGGTACGGGGGTGGCTACACCTTC.

The V call is TRBV7-9, the J call TRBJ2-1; 8 nucleotides align to TRBD1. This CDR3 region has 15 residues. Unmatched junction bases numbered 11, after V lost 2 bases and J lost 11 bases. Germline V gene sequence: CDR1 SEHNR, CDR2 FQNEAQ (reference sequence). DNA for the CDR3: TGTGCCAGCAGCTTATTTGGGACAGGAGATGATAAGCAGTTCTTC. This gives the protein CASSLFGTGDDKQFF.

The chain is built from TRBV5-1 and TRBJ2-1, with 8 bases lining up with TRBD1. Germline CDR1 reads SGHRS; CDR2 reads YFSETQ. The ends lost 1 base at V and 7 bases at J; junction bases unmatched: 4. This CDR3 is built from 14 residues. The CDR3 nucleotides are TGCGCCAGCAGCTTGTGGACAGGGACGAATGAGCAGTTCTTC. This gives the protein CASSLWTGTNEQFF.

The rearrangement joins TRBV7-6 to TRBJ2-1; 7 bases match TRBD2. The CDR3 has 16 amino acids. CDR1 is SGHVS and CDR2 is FNYEAQ in the germline V gene. V trimming: 5 bases; J trimming: 2 bases; junction bases outside the gene matches: 9. The CDR3 reads CASSLSGPAAYNEQFF. The CDR3 DNA follows: TGTGCCAGCAGCCTTAGCGGGCCGGCCGCCTACAATGAGCAGTTCTTC.

This clonotype was found many times. CDR3 DNA: TGTGCCAGCTCACCAGGGGAGGGTGAAAAACTGTTTTTT. Protein sequence: CASSPGEGEKLFF. The V and J genes are TRBV18 and TRBJ1-4; D unclear. CDR1 is KGHSH and CDR2 is LQKENI in the germline V gene. The CDR3 is 13 residues long. Trimming left V 2 bases short and J 7 bases short, with 8 bases between.

The rearrangement links TRBV6-5 to TRBJ1-1; TRBD1 matches 9 bases. The CDR3 runs 14 residues. The germline CDR1 and CDR2 sequences are MNHEY and SVGAGI. With V trimmed by 0 bases and J by 8 bases, 4 bases remained unmatched. The CDR3 nucleotides read TGTGCCAGCAGTTACTCGACAGGGGGTATAGAAGCTTTCTTT. Its protein product is CASSYSTGGIEAFF.

In this sample, this clonotype turned up a few times. The V call is TRBV7-8, the J call TRBJ2-1, with TRBD2 matching over 10 bases. Unmatched junction bases numbered 13, after V lost 5 bases and J lost 0 bases. The CDR3 has 19 amino acids. Germline V gives CDR1 SGHVS, CDR2 FQNEAQ. The CDR3 region is CASSQIAGGPKSSYNEQFF. The CDR3 coding sequence is TGTGCCAGCAGCCAGATAGCGGGAGGACCCAAGAGCTCCTACAATGAGCAGTTCTTC.

J is TRBJ2-5 and V is TRBV6-1, with D perhaps TRBD2 (6 bases). The V gene lost 11 bases and the J gene lost 2 bases, with 15 bases spanning the gap. Germline V lookup: CDR1 MNHNS, CDR2 SASEGT. The CDR3 loop spans 13 amino acids. The CDR3 region is CAVTRDSQETQYF. CDR3 DNA: TGTGCCGTCACCCGGGACTCACAAGAGACCCAGTACTTC.

The chain joins TRBV3-1 to TRBJ2-7; TRBD2 aligns across 11 bases. Per the germline V gene, CDR1 is LGHDT and CDR2 is YNNKEL (reference sequence). There are 15 residues in the CDR3. V was clipped by 4 bases and J by 4 bases; unmatched bases: 6. In nucleotides, the CDR3 is TGTGCCAGCAGCCCACTAGCGGGAGCAGTTTACGAGCAGTACTTC. Translated, it gives CASSPLAGAVYEQYF.

V is TRBV18 and J is TRBJ1-6; D is uncertain. Trimming removed 3 bases at V and 5 bases at J, with 14 bases between. CDR3 length equals 16 residues. Germline V CDR1 and CDR2: KGHSH, LQKENI. The DNA of the CDR3 is TGTGCCAGCTCACCGTGGGGAGGAAAGGATAATTCACCCCTCCACTTT. Residues: CASSPWGGKDNSPLHF. The full variable domain, its missing parts supplied by reference TRBV18 and TRBJ1-6, is NAGVMQNPRHLVRRRGQEARLRCSPMKGHSHVYWYRQLPEEGLKFMVYLQKENIIDESGMPKERFSAEFPKEGPSILRIQQVVRGDSAAYFCASSPWGGKDNSPLHFGNGTRLTVT.

This clonotype was observed many times. V usage is TRBV5-1 and J usage is TRBJ1-5, with D hard to call. This CDR3 spans 14 amino acids. Germline assignment: CDR1 SGHRS and CDR2 YFSETQ. V lost 2 bases, J lost 3 bases, and 9 bases lay in between. CDR3 coding DNA: TGCGCCAGCAGCTTCGGCGGCAACAATCAGCCCCAGCATTTT. It is translated as CASSFGGNNQPQHF.

At least ten counts were recorded for this clonotype. The chain employs TRBV2 and TRBJ1-5; possible D gene TRBD1, 5 bases. Trimming left V 8 bases short and J 0 bases short, with 14 bases between. The length of the CDR3 is 15 residues. The germline V gene encodes CDR1 SNHLY and CDR2 FYNNEI. In nucleotides, the CDR3 is TGTGCCAGCGGGAGACAGAGATATAGCAATCAGCCCCAGCATTTT. Amino acid sequence: CASGRQRYSNQPQHF.

This clonotype was detected only a few times. The chain employs TRBV25-1 and TRBJ2-2, with 8 bases fitting TRBD2. The germline V gene encodes CDR1 MGHDK and CDR2 SYGVNS. The CDR3 runs 17 residues. V shed 7 bases and J 1 base; nucleotides not matched to a gene: 11. CDR3 region: CASTPLLSGGNTGELFF. The CDR3 DNA reads TGTGCCAGCACCCCCCTGCTAAGCGGGGGGAACACCGGGGAGCTGTTTTTT.

In its sample, this clonotype was seen a few times. J is TRBJ2-7 and V is TRBV4-1; 8 nucleotides line up with TRBD1. V dropped 0 bases and J dropped 3; count of bases not matched to a gene: 7. Per germline, CDR1 MGHRA and CDR2 YSYEKL. The CDR3 extends over 16 amino acids. The CDR3 is CASSQEDRGYDYEQYF. The CDR3 region has the DNA TGCGCCAGCAGCCAAGAAGACAGGGGATACGACTACGAGCAGTACTTC.

In this sample, this clonotype turned up many times. The chain recombines TRBV13 with TRBJ2-1; 10 bases are a match to TRBD2. Germline CDR1 PRHDT, CDR2 FYEKMQ (reference sequence). This CDR3 is 20 amino acids long. V lost 5 bases and J lost 0; bases outside the gene matches: 16. CDR3 nucleotide sequence: TGTGCCAGCAGCCCCCCTCCGGGACTAGCGAGAACCAGCTCCTACAATGAGCAGTTCTTC. Translating gives CASSPPPGLARTSSYNEQFF.

This clonotype was seen only a few times. The V gene is TRBV5-1, the J gene TRBJ1-5; 11 nucleotides match TRBD1. This CDR3 is 14 amino acids long. The germline CDR1 and CDR2 sequences are SGHRS and YFSETQ. V shed 7 bases, J shed 6 bases, and the junction held 6 bases outside the gene matches. The CDR3 nucleotides read TGCGCCAGCGCTCCGGACAGGGGGCTTCAGCCCCAGCATTTT. The encoded protein is CASAPDRGLQPQHF.

This clonotype was detected only a few times. The rearrangement joins TRBV12-3 or TRBV12-4 to TRBJ2-2; TRBD2 matches 8 bases. V lost 5 bases, J lost 7 bases, and 12 bases stayed unmatched. This CDR3 region has 16 residues. CDR3: CASSRAGTRLIGELFF. The CDR3 coding sequence is TGTGCCAGCAGTCGAGCCGGGACTAGATTGATCGGGGAGCTGTTTTTT.

This clonotype was observed at least ten times. The chain employs TRBV10-3 and TRBJ1-5; D is uncertain. The CDR3 runs to 14 residues. The V gene lost 0 bases and the J gene lost 3 bases, with 6 bases spanning the gap. The germline V gene encodes CDR1 ENHRY and CDR2 SYGVKD. CDR3 bases: TGTGCCATCAGTGAGTCGGGTAACAATCAGCCCCAGCATTTT. Translation gives CAISESGNNQPQHF.

V is TRBV7-9 and J is TRBJ1-1; D uncertain. With 5 bases removed from V and 6 bases from J, the gap between germline ends came to 16 bases. The CDR3 runs to 14 residues. Germline assignment: CDR1 SEHNR and CDR2 FQNEAQ (reference sequence). In DNA form, the CDR3 reads TGTGCCAGCAGCCATCGACCAGCCCGGGCTGAAGCTTTCTTT. It encodes CASSHRPARAEAFF.

In its sample, this clonotype was seen many times. The chain recombines TRBV5-1 with TRBJ2-1; 10 nucleotides line up with TRBD2. Germline CDR1 is SGHRS and CDR2 is YFSETQ. V was pared by 4 bases and J by 5 bases, with 6 bases of the junction left unmatched. The CDR3 has 15 residues. The CDR3 region has the DNA TGCGCCAGCAGCCCGACTAGCGGGCTTAACAATGAGCAGTTCTTC. Protein: CASSPTSGLNNEQFF.

The chain couples TRBV15 to TRBJ1-1, with D uncertain. The CDR3 length is 12 residues. The ends were cut back, 0 bases at V and 12 bases at J, with 11 bases in the middle. Germline CDR1 and CDR2: LNHNV and YYDKDF (reference sequence). This CDR3 reads CATSRDLSGPFF. The DNA of the CDR3 is TGTGCCACCAGCAGAGATTTGAGTGGGCCTTTCTTT.

This clonotype has only a few counts. This sequence joins TRBV7-3 and TRBJ2-3; D is unclear. Per germline, CDR1 SGHTA and CDR2 FQGTGA. V lost 0 bases to trimming and J lost 6 bases, with 13 bases between them. This CDR3 comprises 15 residues. The CDR3 DNA follows: TGTGCCAGCAGCTTAACCGACTCAAACCGGGATACGCAGTATTTT. Encoded protein: CASSLTDSNRDTQYF.

About this clonotype: A read error is possible here, since a much larger clone lies one base away. In DNA form, the CDR3 reads TGTGCCAGCAGAGAAGCTGCCGGGGGGCAAGAGACCCAGTACTTC. This sequence encodes CASREAAGGQETQYF. The chain recombines TRBV6-1 with TRBJ2-5; TRBD2 aligns across 7 bases. Germline CDR1 is MNHNS and CDR2 is SASEGT. The CDR3 totals 15 residues.

This rearrangement joins TRBV28 to TRBJ1-5; the match to TRBD1 covers 10 bases. Germline loops: CDR1 MDHEN, CDR2 SYDVKM. V was pared by 5 bases and J by 0 bases, with 10 bases of the junction left unmatched. The CDR3 is made up of 18 amino acids. The CDR3 DNA follows: TGTGCCAGCAGTCTCAACGGACAGGGGGTTTATAGCAATCAGCCCCAGCATTTT. This codes for CASSLNGQGVYSNQPQHF.